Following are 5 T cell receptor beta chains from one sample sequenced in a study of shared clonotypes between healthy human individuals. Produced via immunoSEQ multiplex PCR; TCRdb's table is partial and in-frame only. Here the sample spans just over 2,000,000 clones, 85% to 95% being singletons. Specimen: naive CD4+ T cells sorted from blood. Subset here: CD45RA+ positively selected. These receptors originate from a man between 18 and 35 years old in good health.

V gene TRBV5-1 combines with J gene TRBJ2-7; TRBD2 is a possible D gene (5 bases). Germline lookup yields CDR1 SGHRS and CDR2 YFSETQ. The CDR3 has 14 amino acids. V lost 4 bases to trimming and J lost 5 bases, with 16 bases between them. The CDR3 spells CASSLSGGSHEQYF. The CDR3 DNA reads TGCGCCAGCAGCCTATCCGGTGGGAGTCACGAGCAGTACTTC.

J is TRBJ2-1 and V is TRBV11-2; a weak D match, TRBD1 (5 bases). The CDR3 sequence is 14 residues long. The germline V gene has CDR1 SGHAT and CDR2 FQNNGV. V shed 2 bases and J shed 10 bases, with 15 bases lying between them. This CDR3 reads CASSLISGAQEQFF. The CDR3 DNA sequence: TGTGCCAGCAGCTTAATTAGTGGGGCACAAGAGCAGTTCTTC.

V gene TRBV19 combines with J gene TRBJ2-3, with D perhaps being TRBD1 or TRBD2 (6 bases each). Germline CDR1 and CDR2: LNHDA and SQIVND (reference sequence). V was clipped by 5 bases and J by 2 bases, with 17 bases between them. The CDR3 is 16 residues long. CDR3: CASSRSGGSDTDTQYF. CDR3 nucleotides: TGTGCCAGTAGTCGGTCCGGGGGCTCCGACACAGATACGCAGTATTTT.

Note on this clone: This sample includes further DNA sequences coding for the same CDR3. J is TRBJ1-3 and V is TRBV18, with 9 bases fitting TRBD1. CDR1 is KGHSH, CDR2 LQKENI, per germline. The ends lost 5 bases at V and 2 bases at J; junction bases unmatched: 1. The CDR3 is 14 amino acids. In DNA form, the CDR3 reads TGTGCCAGCTCAAGGGACAGGGCTGGAAACACCATATATTTT. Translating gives CASSRDRAGNTIYF.

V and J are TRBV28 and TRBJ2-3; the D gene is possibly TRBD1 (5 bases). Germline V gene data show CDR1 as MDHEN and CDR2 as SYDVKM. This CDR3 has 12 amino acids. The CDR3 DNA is TGTGCTCTCCAGGGATCCACAGATACGCAGTATTTT. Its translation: CALQGSTDTQYF.